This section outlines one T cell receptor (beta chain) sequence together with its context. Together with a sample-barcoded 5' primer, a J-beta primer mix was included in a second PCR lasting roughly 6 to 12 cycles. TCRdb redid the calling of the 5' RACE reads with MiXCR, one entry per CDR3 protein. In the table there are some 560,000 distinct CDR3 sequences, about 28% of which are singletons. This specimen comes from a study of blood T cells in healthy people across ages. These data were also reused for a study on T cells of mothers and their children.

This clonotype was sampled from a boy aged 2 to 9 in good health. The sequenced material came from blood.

The CDR3 bases are TGTGCCAGCAGACTTGGACTAAATCAAGAGACCCAGTACTTC. Protein: CASRLGLNQETQYF. The V and J genes are TRBV6-5 and TRBJ2-5; D may be TRBD2 (6 bases). Germline CDR1 is MNHEY and CDR2 is SVGAGI. Trimming took off 6 bases at V and 2 bases at J, with 13 bases between the two ends. The CDR3 is 14 amino acids.